This TCR beta chain was recorded in a study (dated by TCRdb to about 2016). Library method: RT-PCR. Sequencing relied on an Illumina MiSeq. The public sequencing data were trimmed at Q25 with fastp and processed into clonotypes with MiXCR by TCRdb, which kept only in-frame beta chains. Records with the same CDR3 protein are collapsed into one entry carrying the most frequent genes and DNA. Counted in this sample were about 680,000 distinct CDR3 sequences; approximately 15% of them appeared once. 3.6% of the sample belongs to the ten largest clones. In the case of this clonotype: The target of this receptor is not known. No qualities accompany the bases; no much larger clone lies one base away.

From cysteine to phenylalanine, the CDR3 is 13 amino acids long. Kept here is only the CDR3 DNA, which spans 39 bases and is read in frame from base 1. Trimming costs V 5 bases and J 1 base, and their ends lie 9 bases apart. CDR1 SGHRS and CDR2 YFSETQ are derived from the germline V gene. The sequence was collected from a female donor in good health, serving as a healthy control. Rearrangement joined TRBV5-1 to TRBJ2-5; the D gene could be TRBD1 or TRBD2, each one agreeing over 6 bases. The sequenced sample was memory CD4+ T cells from blood. The CDR3 here reads CASRTGAQETQYF. The base sequence is TGCGCCAGCAGAACGGGGGCCCAAGAGACCCAGTACTTC.